The source of this T cell receptor (beta chain) is a study of CXCR3-negative and CXCR3-positive naive CD8 T cells. Points from the study as a whole: Cryopreserved cells partially lost CXCR3 expression, and fresh PBMCs were used in most assays. Diversity in memory CD8+ cells fell much lower than the comparably high levels seen in both naive subsets. Researchers report that CXCR3-positive naive cells carry more hydrophobic TRB CDR3s than CXCR3-negative naive cells.

Details on this clonotype: Its antigen is not known.

CDR1 MNHEY and CDR2 SVGEGT come from the germline V gene. The CDR3 is made up of 14 amino acids. Definition of naive CD8+ T cells rested on a CD45RO-CCR7+CD27+CD95- profile. Through 5' RACE with UMI labels, the TRB cDNA libraries were prepared. TCRdb re-called the 5' RACE reads; one entry per CDR3 protein, DNA not given. The sample data list about 62,000 distinct CDR3 sequences. The receptor was derived from a human donor in good health. Some clones in this sample may be carry-over from other donors' samples. Input material: naive CXCR3- CD8+ T cells from blood. Sample subset: CD45RO-CCR7+CD27+CD95- naive CD8+ T cells lacking CXCR3 (TNR3-). V gene TRBV6-2 or TRBV6-3 combines with J gene TRBJ2-1; TCRdb designates TRBD2, a call that cannot be tested without DNA. The CDR3 loop reads CASTLAEGGYEQYF.